This T cell receptor (beta chain) was identified in a study of beta chain features in type 1 diabetes. Looked up from germline, CDR1 is LGHNA and CDR2 is YNFKEQ. This CDR3 contains 16 residues. V gave up 4 bases and J gave up 12 bases; unmatched junction bases: 12. Study results and caveats: Within each of all four CD4+ subsets, Type 1 diabetes patients had TCRB CDR3s that were moderately but significantly shorter.

Comments on this clone: The target antigen is unknown.

The whole isolated RNA underwent reverse transcription, so sequencing captured expressed TCRB transcripts. Data came from immunoSEQ multiplex PCR; TCRdb stores just in-frame clones and leaves some out. The data hold over 200,000 clones, with roughly a tenth observed a single time. The sequence came from a young man with type 1 diabetes. Sequencing used naive CD4+ T cells from blood. The chain recombines TRBV4-2 with TRBJ2-1, with 13 positions matching TRBD2. CDR3 bases: TGTGCCAGCAGCCGTACGCCGGGACTAGCGGGGCTATCGCAGTTCTTC. It yields the protein CASSRTPGLAGLSQFF.